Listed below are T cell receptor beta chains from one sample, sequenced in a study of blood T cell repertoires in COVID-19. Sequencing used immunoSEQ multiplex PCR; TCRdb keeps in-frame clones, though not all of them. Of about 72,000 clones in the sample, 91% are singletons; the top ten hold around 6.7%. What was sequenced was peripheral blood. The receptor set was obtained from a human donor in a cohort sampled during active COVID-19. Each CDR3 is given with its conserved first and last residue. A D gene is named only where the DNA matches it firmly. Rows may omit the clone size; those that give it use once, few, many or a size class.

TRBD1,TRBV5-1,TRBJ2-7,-,TGCGCCAGCAGCGAGGGACAGCTCGTTACCTACGAGCAGTACTTC,CASSEGQLVTYEQYF
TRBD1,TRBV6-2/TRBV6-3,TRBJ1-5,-,TGTGCCAGCAGTGACGCCTCAGGGGGCGTAGGGAGCGGCCAGCCCCAGCATTTT,CASSDASGGVGSGQPQHF
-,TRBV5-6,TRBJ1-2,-,TGTGCCAGCAGCTTGGCCGGTTTGGGGGCGACTTTCTATGGCTACACCTTC,CASSLAGLGATFYGYTF
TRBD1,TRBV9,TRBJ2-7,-,TGTGCCAGCAGCGTAGCTTCGGACAGGGGCACCTACGAGCAGTACTTC,CASSVASDRGTYEQYF
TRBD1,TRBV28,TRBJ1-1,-,TGTGCCAGCAGTTTAGTTAGGGGACAGGGGGCCGTCGGCACTGAAGCTTTCTTT,CASSLVRGQGAVGTEAFF
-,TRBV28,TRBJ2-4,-,TGTGCCAGGTCGATAGACATTCAGTACTTC,CARSIDIQYF
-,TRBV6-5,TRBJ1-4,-,TGTGCCAGCCGCTTCCCGGGGGGAGAAAAACTGTTTTTT,CASRFPGGEKLFF
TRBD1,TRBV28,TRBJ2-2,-,TGTGCCAGCAGTCCTCGGACAGGCGTGTTCGGGGAGCTGTTTTTT,CASSPRTGVFGELFF
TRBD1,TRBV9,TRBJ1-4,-,TGTGCCAGCAGCCCCCGCGGGAGTGGGACAGGGACACCGGGAAAACTGTTTTTT,CASSPRGSGTGTPGKLFF
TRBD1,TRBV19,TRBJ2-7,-,TGTGCCAGTAGTTCGGGACAGGGGTACGAGCAGTACTTC,CASSSGQGYEQYF
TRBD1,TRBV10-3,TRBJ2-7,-,TGTGCCATCCCCGGGACAGCCATCTACGAGCAGTACTTC,CAIPGTAIYEQYF
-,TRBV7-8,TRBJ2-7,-,TGTGCCAGCAGTCAAATGTTGGGGGGAGGCTCCTACGAGCAGTACTTC,CASSQMLGGGSYEQYF
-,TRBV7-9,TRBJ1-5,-,TGTGCCAGCAGCTCGTCTGGGGGGGTTCAGCCCCAGCATTTT,CASSSSGGVQPQHF
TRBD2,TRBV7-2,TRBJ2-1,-,TGTGCCAGCAGTTCCGTCAGCGGGGGGGGCTATGAGCAGTTCTTC,CASSSVSGGGYEQFF
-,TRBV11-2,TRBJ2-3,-,TGTGCCGGCCGCGGGCATACGTCAGATACGCAGTATTTT,CAGRGHTSDTQYF
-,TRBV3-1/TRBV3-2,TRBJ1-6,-,TGTGCCAGCAGCCTCACCGGGGATTGGGATTCACCCCTCCACTTT,CASSLTGDWDSPLHF
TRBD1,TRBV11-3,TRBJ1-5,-,TGTGCCAGCAGCCCAATGACAGGGAGCAATCAGCCCCAGCATTTT,CASSPMTGSNQPQHF
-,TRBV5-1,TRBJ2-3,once,TGCGCCAGCAGCTTGGCGGCAGGGCCACGCACAGATACGCAGTATTTT,CASSLAAGPRTDTQYF
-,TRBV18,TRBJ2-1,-,TGTGCCAGCTCACAATCTCGCGCCTCCTACAATGAGCAGTTCTTC,CASSQSRASYNEQFF
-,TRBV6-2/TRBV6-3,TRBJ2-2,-,TGTGCCAGCAGTTCTAGCCAAGCGAACACCGGGGAGCTGTTTTTT,CASSSSQANTGELFF
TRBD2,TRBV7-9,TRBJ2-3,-,TGTGCCAGCAGCTTCGGAGCGGGACTCACAGATACGCAGTATTTT,CASSFGAGLTDTQYF
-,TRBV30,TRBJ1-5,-,TGTGCCTGGAGAGCGAGGGACATACCGGGACAGCCCCAGCATTTT,CAWRARDIPGQPQHF
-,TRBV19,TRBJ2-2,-,TGTGCCAGTAGTACCCGAGGGCAGCTAAACACCGGGGAGCTGTTTTTT,CASSTRGQLNTGELFF
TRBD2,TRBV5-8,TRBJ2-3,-,TGTGCCAGCAGCCCACTAGCGGGAGGGGATACGCAGTATTTT,CASSPLAGGDTQYF
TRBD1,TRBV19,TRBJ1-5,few,TGTGCCAGTAGTATAGGGACAGGGTATCAGCCCCAGCATTTT,CASSIGTGYQPQHF
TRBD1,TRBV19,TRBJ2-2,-,TGTGCCAGTAAGAGTGGACAGGGTTCTAACACCGGGGAGCTGTTTTTT,CASKSGQGSNTGELFF
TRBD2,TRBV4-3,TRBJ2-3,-,TGCGCCAGCAGCCAATCCCGACTAGCGGGAGCTGTAGATACGCAGTATTTT,CASSQSRLAGAVDTQYF
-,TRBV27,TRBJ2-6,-,TGTGCCAGCAAACAGGGTTCTGGGGCCAACGTCCTGACTTTC,CASKQGSGANVLTF
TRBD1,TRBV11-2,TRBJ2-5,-,TGTGCCAGCAGCCCATCCGGGACAGCGCAAGAGACCCAGTACTTC,CASSPSGTAQETQYF
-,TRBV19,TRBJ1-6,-,TGTGCCAGTAGTCCGCAGGTTGGTTCACCCCTCCACTTT,CASSPQVGSPLHF
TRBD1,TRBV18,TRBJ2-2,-,TGTGCCAGCTCACCGCGTAGACAGGGGGACACCGGGGAGCTGTTTTTT,CASSPRRQGDTGELFF
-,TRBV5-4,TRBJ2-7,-,TGTGCCAGCAGCCGGGGTGGGACAACTAGGTACGAGCAGTACTTC,CASSRGGTTRYEQYF
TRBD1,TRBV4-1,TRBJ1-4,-,TGCGCCAGCAGCCAAGGCGACAGGGCCCCTTTGGGGAAACTGTTTTTT,CASSQGDRAPLGKLFF
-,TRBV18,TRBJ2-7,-,TGTGCCAGCTCACCACAGCGGGGGACAGATAAAATCCCCTACGAGCAGTACTTC,CASSPQRGTDKIPYEQYF
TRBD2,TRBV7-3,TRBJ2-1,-,TGTGCCAGCAGCCGAATCCCGACTAGCGGGAGGGACAATGAGCAGTTCTTC,CASSRIPTSGRDNEQFF
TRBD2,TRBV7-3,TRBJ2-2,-,TGTGCCAGCAGCTTAAGAGTAGCGGGGACCGGGGAGCTGTTTTTT,CASSLRVAGTGELFF
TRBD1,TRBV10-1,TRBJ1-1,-,TGCGCCAGCAGTGCCCGGGACAGGGGGCCCTCGAACACTGAAGCTTTCTTT,CASSARDRGPSNTEAFF
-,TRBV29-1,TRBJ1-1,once,TGCAGCTACGCGGGGGGCGCGAAAAAGAACACTGAAGCTTTCTTT,CSYAGGAKKNTEAFF
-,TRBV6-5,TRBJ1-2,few,TGTGCCAGCGCGCTAAATCAGGGGAACTATGGCTACACCTTC,CASALNQGNYGYTF
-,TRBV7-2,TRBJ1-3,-,TGTGCCAGCAGCGTGCAGGGGACAATAGGAAACACCATATATTTT,CASSVQGTIGNTIYF
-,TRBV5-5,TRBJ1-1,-,TGTGCCAGCACCTATGTGGGGGCCCTGGGCACTGAAGCTTTCTTT,CASTYVGALGTEAFF
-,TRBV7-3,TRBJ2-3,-,TGTGCCAGCAGCCAACTTGGTCCCGGTGATACGCAGTATTTT,CASSQLGPGDTQYF
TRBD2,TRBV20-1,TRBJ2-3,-,TGCAGTGCGTTACTAGCGGAAACGCAGTATTTT,CSALLAETQYF
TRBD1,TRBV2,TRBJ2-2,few,TGTGCCAGCAGGAGACAGGGGACCGGGGAGCTGTTTTTT,CASRRQGTGELFF
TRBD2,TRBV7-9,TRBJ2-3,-,TGTGCCAGCAGCTTAGCCGGACTAGGAGTTTGGTATTTT,CASSLAGLGVWYF